The clone carrying this TCR beta chain has a handful of counts. Its antigen is unidentified. Patients in the study, people with chemo-refractory metastatic non-small-cell lung cancer, received focal radiation plus ipilimumab CTLA-4 blockade. TCRdb's copy holds only in-frame clones and misses some; the assay was immunoSEQ multiplex PCR. In the table there are approximately 80,000 clones, roughly 70% of which are singletons. This record comes from a study of radiotherapy plus CTLA-4 blockade in lung cancer. Study-wide background: 15% to 20% of patients responded objectively, and roughly 34% achieved disease control.

Germline trimming cut 4 bases from V and 1 base from J; bases unmatched to any gene: 5. The CDR3 contains 15 residues. Germline CDR1 and CDR2: SGDLS and YYNGEE. Study-wide results and limits: Early clonal dynamics of blood T cells, together with interferon-beta, were reported as the best response predictor. Once radiotherapy plus ipilimumab had been given, TCR clones derived from tumor expanded in blood.

The TCR sequence derives from a human donor with non-small cell lung cancer whose response to radiotherapy plus ipilimumab could not be evaluated. The chain recombines TRBV9 with TRBJ2-3, with 8 positions matching TRBD1. The starting material was peripheral blood, obtained from a patient treated with radiotherapy plus ipilimumab. CDR3 region: CASSSRDRRTDTQYF. DNA of the CDR3: TGTGCCAGCAGCTCTCGGGACAGGCGCACAGATACGCAGTATTTT.